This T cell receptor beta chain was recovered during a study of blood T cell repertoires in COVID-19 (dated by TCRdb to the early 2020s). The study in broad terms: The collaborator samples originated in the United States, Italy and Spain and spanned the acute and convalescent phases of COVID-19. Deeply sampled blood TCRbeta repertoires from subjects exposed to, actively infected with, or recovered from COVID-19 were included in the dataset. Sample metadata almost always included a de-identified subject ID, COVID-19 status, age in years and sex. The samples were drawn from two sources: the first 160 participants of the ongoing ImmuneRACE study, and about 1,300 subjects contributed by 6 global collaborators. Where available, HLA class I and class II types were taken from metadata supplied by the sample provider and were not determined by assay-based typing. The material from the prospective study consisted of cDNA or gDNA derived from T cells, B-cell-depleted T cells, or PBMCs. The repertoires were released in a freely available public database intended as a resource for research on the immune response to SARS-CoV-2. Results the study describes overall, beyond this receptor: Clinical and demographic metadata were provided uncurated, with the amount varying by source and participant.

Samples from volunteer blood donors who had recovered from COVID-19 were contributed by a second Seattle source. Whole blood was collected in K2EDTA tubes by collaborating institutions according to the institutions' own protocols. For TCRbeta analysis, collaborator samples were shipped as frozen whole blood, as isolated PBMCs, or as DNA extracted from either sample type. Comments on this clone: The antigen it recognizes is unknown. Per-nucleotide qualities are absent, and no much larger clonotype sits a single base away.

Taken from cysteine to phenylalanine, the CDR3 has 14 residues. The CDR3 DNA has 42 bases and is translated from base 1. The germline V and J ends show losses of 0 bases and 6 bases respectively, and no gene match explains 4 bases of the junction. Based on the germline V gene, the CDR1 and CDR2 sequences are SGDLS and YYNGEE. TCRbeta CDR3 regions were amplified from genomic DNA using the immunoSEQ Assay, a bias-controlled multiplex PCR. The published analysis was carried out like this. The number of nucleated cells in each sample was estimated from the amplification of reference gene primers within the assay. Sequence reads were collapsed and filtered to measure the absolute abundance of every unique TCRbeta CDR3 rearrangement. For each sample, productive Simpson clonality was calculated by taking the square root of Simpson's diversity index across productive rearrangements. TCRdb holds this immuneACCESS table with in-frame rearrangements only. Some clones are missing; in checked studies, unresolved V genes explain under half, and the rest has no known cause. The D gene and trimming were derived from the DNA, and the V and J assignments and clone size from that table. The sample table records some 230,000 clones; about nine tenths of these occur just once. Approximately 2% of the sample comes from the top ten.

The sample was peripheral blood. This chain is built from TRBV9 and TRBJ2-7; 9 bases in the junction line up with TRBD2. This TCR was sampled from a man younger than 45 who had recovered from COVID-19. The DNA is TGTGCCAGCAGCGTAGCGAGCGGGGGGCGCGAGCAGTACTTC. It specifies CASSVASGGREQYF.